The 28 T cell receptor beta chains listed next were all sequenced from one sample in a study of shared clonotypes between healthy human individuals. Data came from immunoSEQ multiplex PCR; TCRdb stores just in-frame clones and leaves some out. Here the sample spans some 2,100,000 clones, around 95% being singletons. What was sequenced was naive CD4+ T cells sorted from blood. The subset was: CD45RA+ positively selected. These receptors all stem from a man in his late teens or twenties in good health.

The CDR3 DNA reads TGCGCCAGCAGCACCGTACGACAAGGTACGCAGTATTTT. This encodes CASSTVRQGTQYF. This chain links TRBV10-2 with TRBJ2-3, with D unclear. The V end was cut by 6 bases, the J end by 8 bases, with 15 bases between. This CDR3 is 13 amino acids long. From germline, CDR1 is WSHSY and CDR2 SAAADI.

The chain couples TRBV5-6 to TRBJ1-2; 9 positions match TRBD1. Looked up from germline, CDR1 is SGHDT and CDR2 is YYEEEE. V lost 2 bases, J lost 3 bases, and 5 bases stayed unmatched. The CDR3 is made up of 15 amino acids. The CDR3 nucleotides are TGTGCCAGCAGCTTTAAACAGGGGGCAGACTATGGCTACACCTTC. Its translation: CASSFKQGADYGYTF.

The chain recombines TRBV19 with TRBJ1-3; the D gene is possibly TRBD1 (5 bases). Trimming cost V 4 bases and J 4 bases, with 11 bases left between them. This CDR3 is built from 14 residues. Per germline, CDR1 LNHDA and CDR2 SQIVND (reference sequence). In nucleotides, the CDR3 is TGTGCCAGTAGTAACGGGGGTGGAGGAAACACCATATATTTT. It codes for CASSNGGGGNTIYF.

The chain couples TRBV7-9 to TRBJ1-1; the D is unclear. The length of the CDR3 is 14 residues. Germline V gene lookup returns CDR1 SEHNR and CDR2 FQNEAQ (reference sequence). With 5 bases removed from V and 1 base from J, the gap between germline ends came to 11 bases. CDR3 sequence reads: CASSPVAGNTEAFF. The CDR3 nucleotides read TGTGCCAGCAGCCCGGTCGCCGGGAACACTGAAGCTTTCTTT.

The chain carries TRBV2 and TRBJ1-1, with D possibly being TRBD1 (6 bases). V lost 5 bases and J 1 base, leaving 20 bases between the germline ends. The CDR3 runs 17 residues. Germline CDR1 reads SNHLY; CDR2 reads FYNNEI. CDR3 protein: CASSKSPGLQGNTEAFF. CDR3 bases: TGTGCCAGCAGTAAATCTCCGGGTTTACAGGGGAACACTGAAGCTTTCTTT.

V is TRBV6-4 and J is TRBJ1-4; tentatively, D is TRBD1 (5 bases). V dropped 5 bases and J dropped 8 bases, with 6 bases sitting between them. The CDR3 is 11 residues long. CDR1 is MRHNA and CDR2 is SNTAGT in the germline V gene. CDR3 DNA: TGTGCCAGCAGTAACAGGGAAAAACTGTTTTTT. Translated, it gives CASSNREKLFF.

The chain joins TRBV7-2 to TRBJ2-5; the match to TRBD1 covers 10 bases. V trimming: 2 bases; J trimming: 5 bases; junction bases outside the gene matches: 8. The CDR3 contains 16 residues. Germline V gene lookup returns CDR1 SGHTA and CDR2 FQGNSA. The DNA of the CDR3 is TGTGCCAGCAGCTTAATGGGGACAGGGGCGAAGGAGACCCAGTACTTC. Translation gives CASSLMGTGAKETQYF. Supplemented by reference TRBV7-2 and TRBJ2-5, the full variable domain reads GAGVSQSPSNKVTEKGKDVELRCDPISGHTALYWYRQSLGQGLEFLIYFQGNSAPDKSGLPSDRFSAERTGGSVSTLTIQRTQQEDSAVYLCASSLMGTGAKETQYFGPGTRLLVL.

This clone has a single count. The rearrangement links TRBV5-1 to TRBJ1-3; the D gene is possibly TRBD1 (5 bases). CDR3 length equals 15 residues. Trimming cost V 1 base and J 2 bases, with 10 bases left between them. CDR1 SGHRS and CDR2 YFSETQ come from the germline V gene. Written as DNA, the CDR3 is TGCGCCAGCAGCTTGTTCCGGGACGCTGGAAACACCATATATTTT. Protein: CASSLFRDAGNTIYF. The variable domain in full, with the rest retrieved from reference TRBV5-1 and TRBJ1-3, is KAGVTQTPRYLIKTRGQQVTLSCSPISGHRSVSWYQQTPGQGLQFLFEYFSETQRNKGNFPGRFSGRQFSNSRSEMNVSTLELGDSALYLCASSLFRDAGNTIYFGEGSWLTVV.

The CDR3 reads CASKQGPPYEQYF. CDR3 bases: TGTGCCAGCAAACAGGGCCCTCCCTACGAGCAGTACTTC. The chain is built from TRBV2 and TRBJ2-7; D perhaps matches TRBD1 (6 bases). This CDR3 is 13 amino acids long. Germline lookup yields CDR1 SNHLY and CDR2 FYNNEI. Trimming shortened V by 7 bases and J by 2 bases, and 12 bases separated the two germline ends.

On this clone itself: The identical CDR3 is also encoded by other nucleotide sequences in the sample. The rearrangement uses TRBV9 and TRBJ1-5, with D possibly matching TRBD1 (5 bases). This CDR3 has 13 residues. Germline CDR1 reads SGDLS; CDR2 reads YYNGEE. Trimming removed 0 bases from V and 6 bases from J, with 7 bases in between. CDR3 residues: CASSVGGGQPQHF. The CDR3 DNA reads as TGTGCCAGCAGCGTAGGGGGCGGTCAGCCCCAGCATTTT.

The count of this clone is one. This chain connects TRBV7-2 to TRBJ2-7; D may match TRBD1 or TRBD2 (5 bases each). Trimming left V 1 base short and J 4 bases short, with 20 bases between. Germline CDR1 is SGHTA and CDR2 is FQGNSA. The CDR3 extends over 17 amino acids. The CDR3 bases are TGTGCCAGCAGCTTAGGTCCAGGGCAACTAGTCTTTTACGAGCAGTACTTC. It is translated as CASSLGPGQLVFYEQYF. The full variable domain, its missing parts supplied by reference TRBV7-2 and TRBJ2-7, is GAGVSQSPSNKVTEKGKDVELRCDPISGHTALYWYRQSLGQGLEFLIYFQGNSAPDKSGLPSDRFSAERTGGSVSTLTIQRTQQEDSAVYLCASSLGPGQLVFYEQYFGPGTRLTVT.

This chain joins TRBV6-1 and TRBJ2-1, with a weak D call TRBD1 (6 bases). The V gene's germline CDR1 is MNHNS and CDR2 SASEGT. V lost 4 bases and J 7 bases, leaving 20 bases between the germline ends. The CDR3 has 16 amino acids. DNA for the CDR3: TGTGCCAGCAGTGGGACACCGACAGGTCACGGGAATGAGCAGTTCTTC. The encoded protein is CASSGTPTGHGNEQFF.

This clone has only one observation. The chain carries TRBV4-1 and TRBJ1-6; D is uncertain. The ends were cut back, 4 bases at V and 7 bases at J, with 14 bases in the middle. This CDR3 has 15 residues. The germline V gene has CDR1 MGHRA and CDR2 YSYEKL. The CDR3 coding sequence is TGCGCCAGCAGCCTGAGGATTCTCGAGAATTCACCCCTCCACTTT. It yields the protein CASSLRILENSPLHF.

This chain links TRBV30 with TRBJ1-2; the D is unclear. This CDR3 comprises 17 residues. V lost 1 base and J 0 bases, leaving 18 bases between the germline ends. Germline-derived CDR1 and CDR2 are GTSNPN and SVGIG (reference sequence). CDR3 DNA: TGTGCCTGGAGTGACATTAGGTCCTATCGGGCTAACTATGGCTACACCTTC. The encoded protein is CAWSDIRSYRANYGYTF.

The chain has TRBV5-6 and TRBJ2-7, with TRBD2 identical over 7 bases. The germline gives CDR1 SGHDT, CDR2 YYEEEE. With V trimmed by 2 bases and J by 0 bases, 8 bases remained unmatched. This CDR3 has 16 amino acids. CDR3 protein: CASSLMGDYNSYEQYF. CDR3 bases: TGTGCCAGCAGCTTAATGGGGGACTATAACTCCTACGAGCAGTACTTC.

This chain uses TRBV6-5 with TRBJ1-4, with TRBD1 identical over 9 bases. Germline lookup yields CDR1 MNHEY and CDR2 SVGAGI. The length of the CDR3 is 16 residues. The V and J ends lost 0 bases and 7 bases, in that order; junction bases with no gene match: 6. The CDR3 spells CASSYSPGQGSEKLFF. The CDR3 DNA reads as TGTGCCAGCAGTTACTCTCCGGGACAGGGATCTGAAAAACTGTTTTTT.

The V gene is TRBV30, the J gene TRBJ1-2, with unresolved D. Germline assignment: CDR1 GTSNPN and CDR2 SVGIG (reference sequence). V dropped 1 base and J dropped 10 bases, with 10 bases sitting between them. This CDR3 has 11 amino acids. The chain's CDR3 is CAWSGTEIYTF. The CDR3 DNA is TGTGCCTGGAGTGGGACTGAAATCTACACCTTC. Looking up the rest from reference TRBV30 and TRBJ1-2 gives the full variable domain: SQTIHQWPATLVQPVGSPLSLECTVEGTSNPNLYWYRQAAGRGLQLLFYSVGIGQISSEVPQNLSASRPQDRQFILSSKKLLLSDSGFYLCAWSGTEIYTFGSGTRLTVV.

DNA for the CDR3: TGTGCCAGTGGAGTTGGGTACATAGAGACCCAGTACTTC. Translation: CASGVGYIETQYF. The rearrangement uses TRBV6-5 and TRBJ2-5; D is uncertain. Trimming took 9 bases from V and 4 from J, leaving 15 bases between them. This CDR3 is 13 amino acids long. Germline-derived CDR1 and CDR2 are MNHEY and SVGAGI.

The CDR3 is CASSVGMTAGNTIYF. The CDR3 nucleotides read TGTGCCAGCAGCGTAGGAATGACAGCTGGAAACACCATATATTTT. The chain carries TRBV9 and TRBJ1-3; TRBD1 might be the D (5 bases). The V end lost 0 bases, the J end lost 2 bases, and 9 bases lay between the germline ends. The CDR3 runs 15 residues. CDR1 is SGDLS and CDR2 is YYNGEE in the germline V gene.

The chain links TRBV6-5 to TRBJ2-7; weak D call: TRBD1 (6 bases). The length of the CDR3 is 13 residues. Germline loops: CDR1 MNHEY, CDR2 SVGAGI. CDR3 sequence reads: CARSRQAPYEQYF. The CDR3 DNA follows: TGTGCAAGAAGTCGACAGGCTCCCTACGAGCAGTACTTC.

The rearrangement links TRBV7-2 to TRBJ2-7; either TRBD1 or TRBD2 may supply D (6 bases each). V lost 3 bases to trimming and J lost 2 bases, with 14 bases between them. The CDR3 is 15 amino acids. Germline values: CDR1 SGHTA, CDR2 FQGNSA. The CDR3 here is CASSFPLGGAYEQYF. The CDR3 DNA reads as TGTGCCAGCAGCTTCCCCCTCGGGGGCGCCTACGAGCAGTACTTC.

V gene TRBV10-3 combines with J gene TRBJ1-6, with TRBD1 identical over 7 bases. After removal of 3 bases from V and 6 bases from J, the junction contained 2 bases not matched to a gene. Germline-derived CDR1 and CDR2 are ENHRY and SYGVKD. The CDR3 extends over 14 amino acids. The DNA for the CDR3 is TGTGCCATCAGTGAATGGGACAGTAATTCACCCCTCCACTTT. This gives the protein CAISEWDSNSPLHF.

As concerns this clone: The identical CDR3 is also encoded by other nucleotide sequences in the sample. The CDR3 region has the DNA TGCGCCAGCAGCTTGGCCTCGCCCTACGAGCAGTACTTC. This gives the protein CASSLASPYEQYF. The chain combines TRBV5-1 with TRBJ2-7; no definite D call. The V gene's germline CDR1 is SGHRS and CDR2 YFSETQ. The CDR3 has 13 amino acids. V was pared by 0 bases and J by 2 bases, with 6 bases between.

The V and J genes are TRBV7-9 and TRBJ2-1, with a weak D call TRBD1 (5 bases). CDR3 length: 14 residues. From germline, CDR1 is SEHNR and CDR2 FQNEAQ (reference sequence). V gave up 3 bases and J gave up 8 bases, with 14 bases separating them. CDR3 region: CASSLVRATDEQFF. CDR3 in DNA: TGTGCCAGCAGCTTGGTCAGGGCTACGGATGAGCAGTTCTTC.

This clone has only a few counts. The V and J genes are TRBV30 and TRBJ2-7, with TRBD2 matching 8 bases. The germline CDR1 and CDR2 sequences are GTSNPN and SVGIG (reference sequence). V trimming: 7 bases; J trimming: 0 bases; junction bases outside the gene matches: 2. The CDR3 runs to 12 residues. This CDR3 reads CASGTSSYEQYF. The CDR3 nucleotides are TGTGCCTCCGGGACTAGCTCCTACGAGCAGTACTTC.

The chain links TRBV6-6 to TRBJ2-7; 8 bases agree with TRBD2. The V gene's germline CDR1 is MNHNY and CDR2 SVGAGI (reference sequence). The CDR3 runs to 16 residues. Germline trimming cut 3 bases from V and 0 bases from J; bases unmatched to any gene: 7. CDR3 amino acids: CASSYSSGTTSYEQYF. CDR3 nucleotides: TGTGCCAGCAGTTATAGTAGCGGGACGACCTCCTACGAGCAGTACTTC.

The chain carries TRBV6-5 and TRBJ1-6; D unclear. Trimming removed 2 bases from V and 17 bases from J, with 16 bases in between. CDR1 and CDR2 from the germline V gene are MNHEY and SVGAGI. The CDR3 extends over 13 amino acids. DNA for the CDR3: TGTGCCAGCAGTTACCTTCCCCGGGAAGAGGTCCACTTT. Translated: CASSYLPREEVHF.

Points on this clone: At the DNA level, this CDR3 is encoded by other sequences in the same sample as well. The chain couples TRBV5-1 to TRBJ2-1, with D hard to call. The CDR3 runs 15 residues. V was pared by 0 bases and J by 0 bases, with 7 bases between. Germline values: CDR1 SGHRS, CDR2 YFSETQ. In DNA form, the CDR3 reads TGCGCCAGCAGCTTGGCCGTGAGCTCCTACAATGAGCAGTTCTTC. Its translation is CASSLAVSSYNEQFF.